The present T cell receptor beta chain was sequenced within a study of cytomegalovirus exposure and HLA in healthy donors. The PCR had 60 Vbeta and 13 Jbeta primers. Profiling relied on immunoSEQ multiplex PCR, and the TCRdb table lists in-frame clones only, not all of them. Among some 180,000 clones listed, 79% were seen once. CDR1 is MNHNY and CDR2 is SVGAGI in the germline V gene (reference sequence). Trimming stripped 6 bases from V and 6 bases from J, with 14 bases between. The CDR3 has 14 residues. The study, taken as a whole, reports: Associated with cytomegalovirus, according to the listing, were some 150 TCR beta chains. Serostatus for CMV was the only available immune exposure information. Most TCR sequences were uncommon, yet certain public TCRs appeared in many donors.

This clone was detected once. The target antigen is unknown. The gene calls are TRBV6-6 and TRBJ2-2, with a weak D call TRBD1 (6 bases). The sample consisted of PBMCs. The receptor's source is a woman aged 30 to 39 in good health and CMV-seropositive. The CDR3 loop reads CASRTPGVAGELFF. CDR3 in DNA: TGTGCCAGCAGGACCCCAGGGGTGGCCGGGGAGCTGTTTTTT.